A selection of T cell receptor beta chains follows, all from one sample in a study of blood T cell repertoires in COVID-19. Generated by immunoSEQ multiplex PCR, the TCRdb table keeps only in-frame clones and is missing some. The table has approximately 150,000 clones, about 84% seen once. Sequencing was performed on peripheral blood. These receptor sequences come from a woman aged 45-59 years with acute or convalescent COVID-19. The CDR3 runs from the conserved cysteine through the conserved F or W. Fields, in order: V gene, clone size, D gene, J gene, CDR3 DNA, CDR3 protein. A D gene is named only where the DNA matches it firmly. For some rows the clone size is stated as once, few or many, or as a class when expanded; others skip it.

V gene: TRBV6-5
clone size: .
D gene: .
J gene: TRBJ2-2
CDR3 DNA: TGTGCCAGCAGCCCCCCAGGTCGGAACACCGGGGAGCTGTTTTTT
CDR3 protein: CASSPPGRNTGELFF

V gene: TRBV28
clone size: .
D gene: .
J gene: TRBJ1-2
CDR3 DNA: TGTGCCAGCAGAACGGGAACCAGGGGCTACACCTTC
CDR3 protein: CASRTGTRGYTF

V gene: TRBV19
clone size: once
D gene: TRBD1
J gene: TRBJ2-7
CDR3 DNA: TGTGCCAGTAGTAGTTCAGGGGGCGGCTACGAGCAGTACTTC
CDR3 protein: CASSSSGGGYEQYF

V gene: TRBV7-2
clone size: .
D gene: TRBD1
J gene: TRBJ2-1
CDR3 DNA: TGTGCCAGCAGCTTAACGGGACAGGGGGTCAATGAGCAGTTCTTC
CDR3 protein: CASSLTGQGVNEQFF

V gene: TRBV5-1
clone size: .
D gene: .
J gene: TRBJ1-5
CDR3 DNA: TGCGCCAGCAGCTTGGACGGGGGAAATCAGCCCCAGCATTTT
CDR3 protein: CASSLDGGNQPQHF

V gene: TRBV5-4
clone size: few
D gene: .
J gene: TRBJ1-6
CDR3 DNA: TGTGCCAGCAGCTCGGCGGGGGACTCCTATAATTCACCCCTCCACTTT
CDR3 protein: CASSSAGDSYNSPLHF

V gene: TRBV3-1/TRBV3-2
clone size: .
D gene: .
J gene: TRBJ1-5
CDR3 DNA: TGTGCCAGCAGCCCTGCCCGGGATCAGCCCCAGCATTTT
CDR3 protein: CASSPARDQPQHF

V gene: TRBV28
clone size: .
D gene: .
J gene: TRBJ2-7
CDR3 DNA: TGTGCCAGCAGTTTGCCGAACAGGGGGGGCTACGAGCAGTACTTC
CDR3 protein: CASSLPNRGGYEQYF

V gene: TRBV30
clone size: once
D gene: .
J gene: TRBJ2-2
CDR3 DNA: TGTGCCTGGACCAGGACAGCGAACACCGGGGAGCTGTTTTTT
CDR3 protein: CAWTRTANTGELFF

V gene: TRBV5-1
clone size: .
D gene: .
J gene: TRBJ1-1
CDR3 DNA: TGCGCCAGCAGCTCAAACAGGGCGGTCACTGAAGCTTTCTTT
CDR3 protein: CASSSNRAVTEAFF

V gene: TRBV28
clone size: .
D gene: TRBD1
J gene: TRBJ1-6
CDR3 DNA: TGTGCCAGCACCCAGGACAGGGCTATTTTGTATTCACCCCTCCACTTT
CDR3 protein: CASTQDRAILYSPLHF

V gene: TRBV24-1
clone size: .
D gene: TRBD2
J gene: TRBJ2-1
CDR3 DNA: TGTGCCACCAGTGACCCGGGACTAGCGGGGATAGATGAGCAGTTCTTC
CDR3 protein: CATSDPGLAGIDEQFF

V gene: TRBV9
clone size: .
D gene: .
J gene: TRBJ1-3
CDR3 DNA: TGTGCCAGCAGCGCCCAGGGGTCCTCTGGAAACACCATATATTTT
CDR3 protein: CASSAQGSSGNTIYF

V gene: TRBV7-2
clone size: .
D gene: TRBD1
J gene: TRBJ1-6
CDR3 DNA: TGTGCCAGCAGCCGGACTCAGGGGGATTCACCCCTCCACTTT
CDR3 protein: CASSRTQGDSPLHF

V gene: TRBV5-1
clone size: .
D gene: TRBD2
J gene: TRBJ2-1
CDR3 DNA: TGCGCCAGCAGCCCCCTTCCTAGCGGGGGAGGTTACAATGAGCAGTTCTTC
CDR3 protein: CASSPLPSGGGYNEQFF

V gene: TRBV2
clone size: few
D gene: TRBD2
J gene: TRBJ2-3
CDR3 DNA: TGTGCCAGCAAAGCGGGGGGACAGAGCACAGATACGCAGTATTTT
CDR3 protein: CASKAGGQSTDTQYF

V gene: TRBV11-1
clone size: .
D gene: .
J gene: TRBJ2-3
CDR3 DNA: TGTGCCAGCACACAAGAGGGACTCCCGGGGAATACGCAGTATTTT
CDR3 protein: CASTQEGLPGNTQYF

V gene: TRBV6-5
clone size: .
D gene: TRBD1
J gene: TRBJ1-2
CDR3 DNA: TGTGCCAGCAGTACAGGGGGCGCGTATGGCTACACCTTC
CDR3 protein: CASSTGGAYGYTF

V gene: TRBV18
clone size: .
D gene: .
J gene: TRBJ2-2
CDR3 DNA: TGTGCCAGCTCACCACCCGGTTTTGGGCCCACCGGGGAGCTGTTTTTT
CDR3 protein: CASSPPGFGPTGELFF

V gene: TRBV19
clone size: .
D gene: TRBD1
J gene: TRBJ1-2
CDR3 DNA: TGTGCCAGTAGTGTCGAAGGGGGCGATGGCTACACCTTC
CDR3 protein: CASSVEGGDGYTF

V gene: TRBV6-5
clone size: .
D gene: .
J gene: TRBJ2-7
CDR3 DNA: TGTGCCAGCAGTTACTCGTGGCAGGGAGGGGGCGAGCAGTACTTC
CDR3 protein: CASSYSWQGGGEQYF

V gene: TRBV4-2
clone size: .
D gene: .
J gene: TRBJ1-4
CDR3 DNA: TGTGCCAGCAGCCAAGATCAGGCTCGAGCTAATGAAAAACTGTTTTTT
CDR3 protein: CASSQDQARANEKLFF

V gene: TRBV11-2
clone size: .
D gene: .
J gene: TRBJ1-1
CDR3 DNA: TGTGCCAGCAGCCGATATAGTGAAGCTTTCTTT
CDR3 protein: CASSRYSEAFF

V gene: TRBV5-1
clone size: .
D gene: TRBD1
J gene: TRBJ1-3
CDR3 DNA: TGCGCCAGCAGCGCCACAGGGGGCCCGCCAGGAAACACCATATATTTT
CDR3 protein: CASSATGGPPGNTIYF

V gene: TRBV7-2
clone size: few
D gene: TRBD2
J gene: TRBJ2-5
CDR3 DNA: TGTGCCAGCAGCTTAACCACTAGCGGGCTCCAAGAGACCCAGTACTTC
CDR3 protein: CASSLTTSGLQETQYF

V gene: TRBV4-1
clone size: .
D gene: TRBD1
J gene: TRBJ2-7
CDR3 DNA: TGCGCCAGCAGCCAAATATTCGACAGGGGGGTCTACGAGCAGTACTTC
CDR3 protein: CASSQIFDRGVYEQYF

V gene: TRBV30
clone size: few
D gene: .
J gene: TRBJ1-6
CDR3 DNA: TGTGCCTGGGTGGGCCTCGGGGAGGATTCACCCCTCCACTTT
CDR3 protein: CAWVGLGEDSPLHF

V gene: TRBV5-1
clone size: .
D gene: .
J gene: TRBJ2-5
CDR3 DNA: TGCGCCAGCAGCTTTGAAGAGCTACGCCAAGAGACCCAGTACTTC
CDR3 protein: CASSFEELRQETQYF

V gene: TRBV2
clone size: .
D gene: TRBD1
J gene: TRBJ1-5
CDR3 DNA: TGTGCCAGCAGTTCCGGGACAGGCTTTCATCGACCCCAGCATTTT
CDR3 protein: CASSSGTGFHRPQHF

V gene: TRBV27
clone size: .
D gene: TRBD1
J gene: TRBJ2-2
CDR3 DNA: TGTGCCAGCAGTTCCCGCCCACCGTTGACAGGGGGCACCGGGGAGCTGTTTTTT
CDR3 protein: CASSSRPPLTGGTGELFF

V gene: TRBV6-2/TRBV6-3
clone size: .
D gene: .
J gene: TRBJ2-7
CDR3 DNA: TGTGCCAGCAGTTACCGGGTCTCTGCCGATAGCCCATACGAGCAGTACTTC
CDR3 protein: CASSYRVSADSPYEQYF

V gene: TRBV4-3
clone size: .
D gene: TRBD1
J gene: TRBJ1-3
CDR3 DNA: TGCGCCAGCAGCCAAGTGGGACAGGGGGCGAGGACCATATATTTT
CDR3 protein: CASSQVGQGARTIYF

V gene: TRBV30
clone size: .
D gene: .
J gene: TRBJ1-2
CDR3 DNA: TGTGCCTGGCGGGGCCGGGAGACGGGCTATGGCTACACCTTC
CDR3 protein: CAWRGRETGYGYTF

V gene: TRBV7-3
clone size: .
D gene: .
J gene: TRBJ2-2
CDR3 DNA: TGTGCCAGCAGCTTAACAGCGACCGGGGAGCTGTTTTTT
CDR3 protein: CASSLTATGELFF

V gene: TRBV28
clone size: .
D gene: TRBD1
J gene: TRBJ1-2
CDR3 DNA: TGTGCCAGCAGCCCAAACTCAGGGGGAAGTGGCTACACCTTC
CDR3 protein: CASSPNSGGSGYTF

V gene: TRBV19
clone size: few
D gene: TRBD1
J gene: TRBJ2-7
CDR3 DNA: TGTGCCAGTAGCCGTAACCGGGACAGGCGCCACGAGCAGTACTTC
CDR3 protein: CASSRNRDRRHEQYF

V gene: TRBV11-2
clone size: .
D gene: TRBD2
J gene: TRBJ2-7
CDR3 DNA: TGTGCCAGCAGACCTCTAGCGGGGGTGCAGTACTTC
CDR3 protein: CASRPLAGVQYF

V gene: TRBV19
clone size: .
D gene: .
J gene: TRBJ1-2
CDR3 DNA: TGTGCCAGTAGAGACATTGGAGGAAGTTGGTATGGCTACACCTTC
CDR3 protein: CASRDIGGSWYGYTF

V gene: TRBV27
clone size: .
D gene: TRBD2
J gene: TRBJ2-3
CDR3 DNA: TGTGCCAGCAGTTGGACTAGCGGGGCCCCTTACCACACAGATACGCAGTATTTT
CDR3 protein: CASSWTSGAPYHTDTQYF

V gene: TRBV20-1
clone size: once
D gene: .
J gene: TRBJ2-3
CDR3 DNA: TGCAGTGCTAGTCCGGGAGACACTAGCACAGATACGCAGTATTTT
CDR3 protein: CSASPGDTSTDTQYF